This TCR beta chain was profiled in a study of T cell responses to AZD1222 COVID-19 vaccine. Whole-study context: Timing groups of about 4 and about 12 weeks for second doses were pooled.

The CDR3 extends over 14 amino acids. Per germline, CDR1 SGDLS and CDR2 YYNGEE. After removal of 2 bases from V and 7 bases from J, the junction contained 5 bases not matched to a gene. Using immunoSEQ multiplex PCR, the repertoire was profiled, and TCRdb retains in-frame clones only, with some absent. The sample includes roughly 150,000 clones, around 92% of them seen just once. Concerning this clone itself: What it recognizes is unknown.

Findings of the study overall: Seropositive at baseline were only a handful of AZD1222 recipients. After the peak T cell response, and only then, were repertoires sampled. White British ancestry dominated among donors, who included more females, and clonal diversity was possibly underestimated.

This TCR derives from an adult in good health. The sample in question was peripheral blood, obtained on day 0 of AZD1222 vaccination. V gene TRBV9 combines with J gene TRBJ1-1, with 10 bases aligning to TRBD1. The CDR3 region has the DNA TGTGCCAGCAGCGTTTCGGGACAGGGGCATGAAGCTTTCTTT. It yields the protein CASSVSGQGHEAFF.